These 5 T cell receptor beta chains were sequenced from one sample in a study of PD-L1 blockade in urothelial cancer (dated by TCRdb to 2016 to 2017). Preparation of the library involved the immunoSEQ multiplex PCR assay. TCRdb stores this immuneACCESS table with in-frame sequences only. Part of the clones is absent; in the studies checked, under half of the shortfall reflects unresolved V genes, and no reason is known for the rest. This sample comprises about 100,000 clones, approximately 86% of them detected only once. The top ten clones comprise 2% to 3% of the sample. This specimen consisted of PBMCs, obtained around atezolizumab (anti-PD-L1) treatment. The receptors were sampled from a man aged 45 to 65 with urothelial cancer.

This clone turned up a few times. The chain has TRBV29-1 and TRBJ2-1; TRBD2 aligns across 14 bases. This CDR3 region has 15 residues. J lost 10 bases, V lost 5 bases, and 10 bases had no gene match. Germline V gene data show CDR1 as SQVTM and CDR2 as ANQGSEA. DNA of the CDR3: TGCAGCGTTATTCCGACTAGCGGGAGGGCCGCAGAGCAGTTCTTC. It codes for CSVIPTSGRAAEQFF.

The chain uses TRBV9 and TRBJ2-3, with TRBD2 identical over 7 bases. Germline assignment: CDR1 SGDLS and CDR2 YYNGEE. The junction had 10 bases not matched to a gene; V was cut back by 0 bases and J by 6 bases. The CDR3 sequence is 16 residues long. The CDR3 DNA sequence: TGTGCCAGCAGCGTAGTCGGTAGCGGGCCAGGGGATACGCAGTATTTT. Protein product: CASSVVGSGPGDTQYF.

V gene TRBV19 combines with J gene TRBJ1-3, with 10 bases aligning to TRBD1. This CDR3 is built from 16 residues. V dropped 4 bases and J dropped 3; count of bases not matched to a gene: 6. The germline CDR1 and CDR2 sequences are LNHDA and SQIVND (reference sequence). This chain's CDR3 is CASSTRQGARGNTIYF. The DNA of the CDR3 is TGTGCCAGTAGTACTAGACAGGGGGCGCGTGGAAACACCATATATTTT.

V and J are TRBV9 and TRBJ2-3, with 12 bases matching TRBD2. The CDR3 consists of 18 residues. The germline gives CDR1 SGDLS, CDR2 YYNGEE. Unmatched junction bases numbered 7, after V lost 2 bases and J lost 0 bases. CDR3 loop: CASSVGLAGSSSTDTQYF. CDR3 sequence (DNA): TGTGCCAGCAGCGTCGGACTAGCGGGGAGTTCTAGCACAGATACGCAGTATTTT.

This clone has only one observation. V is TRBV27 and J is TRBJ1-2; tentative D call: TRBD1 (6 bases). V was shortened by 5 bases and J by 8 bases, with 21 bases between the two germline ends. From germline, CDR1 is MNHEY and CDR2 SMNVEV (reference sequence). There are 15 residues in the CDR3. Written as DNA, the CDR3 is TGTGCCAGCAGTAGGGAGGGGGTGACGGGAAAGGGCTACACCTTC. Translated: CASSREGVTGKGYTF.